This TCR beta chain came from a study of shared clonotypes between healthy human individuals. CD45RO-negative, CCR7-positively selected cells formed the naive CD8 fraction, excluding terminally differentiated effector memory CD45RA+ cells. Assay: immunoSEQ multiplex PCR; the TCRdb copy retains only in-frame clones and omits some. The data hold around 550,000 clones, with 85% to 95% observed a single time. This clone was seen only once. Other DNA sequences within the sample encode an identical CDR3. J gave up 5 bases and V 6 bases, and 0 bases lay outside the gene matches. Germline V gene lookup returns CDR1 MNHEY and CDR2 SMNVEV (reference sequence). The CDR3 contains 12 residues.

This chain joins TRBV27 and TRBJ1-1, with 10 nucleotides matching TRBD1. The origin of this receptor is a woman aged 25 to 39 in good health. Sequencing was performed on naive CD8+ T cells sorted from blood. The CDR3 coding sequence is TGTGCCAGCAGGGACAGGGGGACTGAAGCTTTCTTT. Encoded protein: CASRDRGTEAFF.